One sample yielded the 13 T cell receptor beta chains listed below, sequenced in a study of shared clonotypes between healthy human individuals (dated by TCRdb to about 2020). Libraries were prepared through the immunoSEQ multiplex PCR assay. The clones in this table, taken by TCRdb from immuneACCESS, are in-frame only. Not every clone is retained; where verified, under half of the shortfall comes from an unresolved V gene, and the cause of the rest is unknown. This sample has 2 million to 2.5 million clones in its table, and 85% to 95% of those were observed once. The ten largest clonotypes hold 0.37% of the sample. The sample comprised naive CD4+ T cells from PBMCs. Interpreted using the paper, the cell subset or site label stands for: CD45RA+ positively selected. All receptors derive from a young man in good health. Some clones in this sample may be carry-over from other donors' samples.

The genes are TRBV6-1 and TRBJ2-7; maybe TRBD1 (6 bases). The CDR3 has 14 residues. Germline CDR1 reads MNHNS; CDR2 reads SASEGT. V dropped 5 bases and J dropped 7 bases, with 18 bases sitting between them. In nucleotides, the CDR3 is TGTGCCAGCAGTCAACAGGGATGGGATGGGGAGCAGTACTTC. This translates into CASSQQGWDGEQYF.

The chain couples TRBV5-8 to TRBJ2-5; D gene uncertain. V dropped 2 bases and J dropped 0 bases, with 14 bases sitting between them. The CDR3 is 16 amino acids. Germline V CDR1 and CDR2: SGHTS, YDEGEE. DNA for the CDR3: TGTGCCAGCAGCTTAAGAACTCCGGTTTACCAAGAGACCCAGTACTTC. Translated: CASSLRTPVYQETQYF.

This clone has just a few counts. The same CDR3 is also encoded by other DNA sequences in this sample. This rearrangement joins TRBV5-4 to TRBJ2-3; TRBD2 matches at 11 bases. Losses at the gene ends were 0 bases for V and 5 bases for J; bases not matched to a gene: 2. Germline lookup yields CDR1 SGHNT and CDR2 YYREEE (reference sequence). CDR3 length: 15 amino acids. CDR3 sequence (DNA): TGTGCCAGCAGCTTGGGCCTAGCGGGGGGAGATACGCAGTATTTT. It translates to CASSLGLAGGDTQYF.

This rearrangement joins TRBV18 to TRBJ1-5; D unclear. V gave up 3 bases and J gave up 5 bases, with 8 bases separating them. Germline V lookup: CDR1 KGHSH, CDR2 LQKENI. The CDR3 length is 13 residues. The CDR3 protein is CASSPTQDQPQHF. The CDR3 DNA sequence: TGTGCCAGCTCACCCACCCAGGATCAGCCCCAGCATTTT.

DNA of the CDR3: TGTGCCAGCAGTTACTCTTCAGGGGGCGCGGGTGAAGCTTTCTTT. Its protein product is CASSYSSGGAGEAFF. J is TRBJ1-1 and V is TRBV6-5, with 8 bases lining up with TRBD1. The CDR3 extends over 15 amino acids. V shed 0 bases, J shed 7 bases, and the junction held 7 bases outside the gene matches. CDR1 MNHEY and CDR2 SVGAGI come from the germline V gene.

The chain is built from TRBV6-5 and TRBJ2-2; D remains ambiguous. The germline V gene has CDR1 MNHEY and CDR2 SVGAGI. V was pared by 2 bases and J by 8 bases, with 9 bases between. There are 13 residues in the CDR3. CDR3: CASSYPPSGELFF. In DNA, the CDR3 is TGTGCCAGCAGTTACCCCCCTTCAGGGGAGCTGTTTTTT.

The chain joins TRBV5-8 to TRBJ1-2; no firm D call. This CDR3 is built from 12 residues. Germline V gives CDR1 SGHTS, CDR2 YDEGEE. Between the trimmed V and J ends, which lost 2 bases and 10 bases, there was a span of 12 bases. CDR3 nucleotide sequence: TGTGCCAGCAGCTTCGACATACAAGACTACACCTTC. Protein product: CASSFDIQDYTF. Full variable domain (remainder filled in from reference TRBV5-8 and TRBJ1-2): EAGVTQSPTHLIKTRGQQATLRCSPISGHTSVYWYQQALGLGLQFLLWYDEGEERNRGNFPPRFSGRQFPNYSSELNVNALELEDSALYLCASSFDIQDYTFGSGTRLTVV.

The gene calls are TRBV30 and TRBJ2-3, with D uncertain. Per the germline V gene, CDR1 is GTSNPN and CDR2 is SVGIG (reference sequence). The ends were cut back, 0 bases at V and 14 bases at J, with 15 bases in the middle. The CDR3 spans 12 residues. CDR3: CAWSVSGDLGYF. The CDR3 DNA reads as TGTGCCTGGAGTGTCTCCGGAGATCTAGGGTATTTT.

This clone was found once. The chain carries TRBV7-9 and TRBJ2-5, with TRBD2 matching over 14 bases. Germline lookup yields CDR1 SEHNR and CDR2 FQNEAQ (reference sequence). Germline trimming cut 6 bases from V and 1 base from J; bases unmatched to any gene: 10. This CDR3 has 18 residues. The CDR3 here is CASSQTGTSGSGQETQYF. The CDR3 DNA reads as TGTGCCAGCAGTCAAACCGGGACTAGCGGGAGCGGCCAAGAGACCCAGTACTTC.

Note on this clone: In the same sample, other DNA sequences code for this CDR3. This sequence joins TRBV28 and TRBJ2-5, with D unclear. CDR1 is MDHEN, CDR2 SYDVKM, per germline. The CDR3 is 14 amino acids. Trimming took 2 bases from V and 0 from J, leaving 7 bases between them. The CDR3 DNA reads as TGTGCCAGCAGTTTAGGTAGCTACCAAGAGACCCAGTACTTC. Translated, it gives CASSLGSYQETQYF.

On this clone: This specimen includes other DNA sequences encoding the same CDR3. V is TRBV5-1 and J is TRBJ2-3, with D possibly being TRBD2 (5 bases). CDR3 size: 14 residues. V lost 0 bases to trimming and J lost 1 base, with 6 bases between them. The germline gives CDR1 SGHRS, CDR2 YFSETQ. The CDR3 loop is CASSLGAGTDTQYF. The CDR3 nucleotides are TGCGCCAGCAGCTTGGGAGCGGGCACAGATACGCAGTATTTT.

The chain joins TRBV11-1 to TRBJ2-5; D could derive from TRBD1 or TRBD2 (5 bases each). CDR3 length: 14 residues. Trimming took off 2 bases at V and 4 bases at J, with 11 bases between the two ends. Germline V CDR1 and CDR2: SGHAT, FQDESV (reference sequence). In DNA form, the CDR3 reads TGTGCCAGCAGCTTAACCCCTGGGGGAGAGACCCAGTACTTC. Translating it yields CASSLTPGGETQYF. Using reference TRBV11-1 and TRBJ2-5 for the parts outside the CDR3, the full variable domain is EAEVAQSPRYKITEKSQAVAFWCDPISGHATLYWYRQILGQGPELLVQFQDESVVDDSQLPKDRFSAERLKGVDSTLKIQPAELGDSAMYLCASSLTPGGETQYFGPGTRLLVL.

The CDR3 coding sequence is TGCGCCAGCAGCCAACCGGGGCCGGACAATGAGCAGTTCTTC. Protein product: CASSQPGPDNEQFF. The V gene is TRBV4-1, the J gene TRBJ2-1; D assignment may be TRBD1 or TRBD2 (5 bases each). V lost 2 bases and J 5 bases, leaving 10 bases between the germline ends. The CDR3 runs to 14 residues. Germline V lookup: CDR1 MGHRA, CDR2 YSYEKL.